This TCR beta chain came from a study of T cells after yellow fever vaccination. Study-level results: Most clones from primary vaccination resurfaced after the booster (about 96% CD4, more than 75% CD8). Clonotypes shared by both compartments, CD4 and CD8, made up a small share.

The V gene lost 1 base and the J gene lost 7 bases, with 10 bases spanning the gap. Germline-derived CDR1 and CDR2 are SGHTA and FQGNSA. CDR3 length equals 13 residues. This clonotype was detected ten times or more. Its antigen is as yet unknown. Making TCR cDNA involved 5'RACE template switching, which added UMIs and a universal primer site. TCRdb re-derived calls from the 5' RACE reads in MiXCR, one entry per CDR3 protein. The table lists about 630,000 distinct CDR3 sequences, roughly an eighth of them singletons, with more than 13% in the top ten. J is TRBJ1-2 and V is TRBV7-2; D remains ambiguous. The sequenced sample was PBMCs, obtained on the day of the yellow fever booster vaccination. The sequence was obtained from a man aged 30-40 years who received the YFV17D yellow fever vaccine. CDR3 DNA: TGTGCCAGCAGCTTAGGGGGATCGCGTGGCTACACCTTC. Translated: CASSLGGSRGYTF. Together with reference TRBV7-2 and TRBJ1-2, the CDR3 gives the full variable domain: GAGVSQSPSNKVTEKGKDVELRCDPISGHTALYWYRQSLGQGLEFLIYFQGNSAPDKSGLPSDRFSAERTGGSVSTLTIQRTQQEDSAVYLCASSLGGSRGYTFGSGTRLTVV.